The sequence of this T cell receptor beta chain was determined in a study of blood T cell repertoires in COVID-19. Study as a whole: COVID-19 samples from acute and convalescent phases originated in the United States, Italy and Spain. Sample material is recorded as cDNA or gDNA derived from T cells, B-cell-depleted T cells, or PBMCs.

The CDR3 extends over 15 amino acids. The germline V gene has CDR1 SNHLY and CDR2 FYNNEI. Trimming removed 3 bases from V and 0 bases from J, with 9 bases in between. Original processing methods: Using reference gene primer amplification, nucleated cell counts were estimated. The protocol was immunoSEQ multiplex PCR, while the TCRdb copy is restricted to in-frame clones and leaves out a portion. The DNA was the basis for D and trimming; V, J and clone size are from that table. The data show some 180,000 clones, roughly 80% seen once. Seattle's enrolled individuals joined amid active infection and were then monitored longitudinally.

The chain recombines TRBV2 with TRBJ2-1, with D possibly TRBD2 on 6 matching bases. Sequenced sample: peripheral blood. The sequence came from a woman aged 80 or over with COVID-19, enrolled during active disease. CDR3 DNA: TGTGCCAGCAGTGAGGACGGGAGCTCCTACAATGAGCAGTTCTTC. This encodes CASSEDGSSYNEQFF.